These T cell receptor beta chains were read from a single sample in a study of cytomegalovirus exposure and HLA in healthy donors. Sequencing was performed with immunoSEQ multiplex PCR; in TCRdb, only in-frame clones are kept and a portion is missing. The data contain around 90,000 clones, less than 65% of them singletons. Sequencing was performed on PBMCs. The receptor source for this set is a woman under 40 in good health and CMV-seropositive. Each CDR3 is given with its conserved first and last residue. The order of the fields is V gene, clone size, D gene, J gene, CDR3 protein, CDR3 DNA. D genes are given only for firm matches. Clone size is shown for a subset of rows, as once, few, many or a class of expanded clone.

TRBV5-5	-	TRBD2	TRBJ2-3	CASTGLVTDTQYF	TGTGCCAGCACAGGACTAGTCACAGATACGCAGTATTTT
TRBV27	few	-	TRBJ1-3	CASSLQGIVGNTIYF	TGTGCCAGCAGTTTGCAGGGGATAGTTGGAAACACCATATATTTT
TRBV6-1	-	TRBD1	TRBJ2-1	CASSGQGNEQFF	TGTGCCAGCAGTGGACAGGGAAATGAGCAGTTCTTC
TRBV30	-	-	TRBJ2-5	CAWSPKRDQETQYF	TGTGCCTGGAGTCCGAAGCGCGACCAAGAGACCCAGTACTTC
TRBV4-1	once	-	TRBJ2-1	CASSRPPGGTYNEQFF	TGCGCCAGCAGCCGGCCTCCCGGGGGGACATACAATGAGCAGTTCTTC
TRBV6-1	-	-	TRBJ2-4	CASSENSQRAKNIQYF	TGTGCCAGCAGTGAAAACAGTCAACGTGCCAAAAACATTCAGTACTTC
TRBV20-1	-	-	TRBJ1-2	CSATRDYGYTF	TGCAGTGCTACACGGGACTATGGCTACACCTTC
TRBV12-5	-	-	TRBJ1-2	CASGLVVGQGANYGYPF	-
TRBV4-1	few	-	TRBJ1-1	CASSQAQNTEAFF	TGCGCCAGCAGCCAAGCACAGAACACTGAAGCTTTCTTT
TRBV5-1	-	TRBD1	TRBJ2-7	CASSSQGQQYF	TGCGCCAGCAGCTCACAGGGGCAGCAGTACTTC
TRBV5-4	few	TRBD1	TRBJ1-6	CASSLEAGGNSPLHF	TGTGCCAGCAGCTTGGAGGCAGGGGGGAATTCACCCCTCCACTTT
TRBV6-6	-	-	TRBJ1-3	CASSYSRGNTIYF	TGTGCCAGCAGTTACTCGAGGGGAAACACCATATATTTT
TRBV6-5	few	TRBD1	TRBJ1-4	CASSPSTGGEKLFF	TGTGCCAGCAGTCCCTCGACAGGGGGCGAAAAACTGTTTTTT
TRBV6-4	-	-	TRBJ2-3	CASRPTLSTDTQYF	TGTGCCAGCAGACCGACTCTCAGCACAGATACGCAGTATTTT
TRBV28	-	-	TRBJ1-5	CASSSLGQPQHF	TGTGCCAGCAGCTCCCTCGGTCAGCCCCAGCATTTT
TRBV10-3	-	-	TRBJ2-1	CAIRGGVPLGEQFF	TGTGCCATCAGGGGCGGGGTCCCCCTCGGTGAGCAGTTCTTC
TRBV4-3	-	-	TRBJ2-5	CASSQDLAGRQETQYF	TGCGCCAGCAGCCAAGATCTGGCGGGGAGACAAGAGACCCAGTACTTC
TRBV5-6	-	-	TRBJ2-7	CASSLRGTDPSYEQYF	TGTGCCAGCAGTTTACGCGGGACGGACCCGTCCTACGAGCAGTACTTC
TRBV14	-	-	TRBJ1-6	CASSQTGNSPLHF	TGTGCCAGCAGCCAAACAGGAAATTCACCCCTCCACTTT
TRBV7-2	once	TRBD1	TRBJ1-2	CASSSGLAGQFYGYTF	TGTGCCAGCAGCTCCGGGTTAGCGGGACAGTTCTATGGCTACACCTTC
TRBV2	-	-	TRBJ2-3	CASSVAITTDTQYF	TGTGCCAGCAGCGTAGCTATTACAACAGATACGCAGTATTTT
TRBV4-1	few	TRBD2	TRBJ2-1	CASSQGGAGALSYNEQFF	TGCGCCAGCAGCCAAGGGGGAGCGGGGGCACTCTCCTACAATGAGCAGTTCTTC
TRBV7-2	-	-	TRBJ2-5	CASSLRYQETQYF	TGTGCCAGCAGCTTGAGGTACCAAGAGACCCAGTACTTC
TRBV2	few	TRBD2	TRBJ2-5	CASRASSGVETQYF	TGTGCCAGCAGAGCCTCCAGCGGGGTTGAGACCCAGTACTTC
TRBV5-1	once	-	TRBJ2-3	CASSPRGDTRYF	TGCGCCAGCAGCCCGAGAGGTGATACGCGGTATTTT
TRBV2	-	-	TRBJ1-2	CASNQGLGGYTF	TGTGCCAGCAACCAGGGGCTTGGCGGCTACACCTTC
TRBV12-5	few	-	TRBJ1-5	CASGSTLTGNSNQPQHF	TGTGCTAGTGGTTCGACCCTCACAGGGAATAGCAATCAGCCCCAGCATTTT
TRBV4-3	few	-	TRBJ1-1	CASSQGGHTEAFF	TGCGCCAGCAGCCAAGGGGGGCACACTGAAGCTTTCTTT
TRBV7-9	medium-sized	TRBD1	TRBJ1-1	CASSLEQGAPRGTEAFF	TGTGCCAGCAGCTTAGAACAGGGGGCGCCCCGGGGCACTGAAGCTTTCTTT
TRBV13	-	TRBD1	TRBJ1-2	CASSKGTGDYGYTF	TGTGCCAGCAGCAAAGGGACAGGGGACTATGGCTACACCTTC